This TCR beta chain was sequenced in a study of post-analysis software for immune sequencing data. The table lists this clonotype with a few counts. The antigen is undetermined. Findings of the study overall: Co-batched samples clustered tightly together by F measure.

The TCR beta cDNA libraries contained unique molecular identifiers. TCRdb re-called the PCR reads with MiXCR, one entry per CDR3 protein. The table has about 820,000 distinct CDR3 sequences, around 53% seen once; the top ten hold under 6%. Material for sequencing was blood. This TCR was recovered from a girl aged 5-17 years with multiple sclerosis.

CDR3 nucleotides: TGCGCCACTAGCCCCGGACAGGGGAACTCCTACGAGCAGTACTTC. This codes for CATSPGQGNSYEQYF. The J gene is TRBJ2-7, the V gene TRBV5-1; 9 positions agree with TRBD1. Germline V gene data show CDR1 as SGHRS and CDR2 as YFSETQ. This CDR3 spans 15 amino acids. V dropped 9 bases and J dropped 0; count of bases not matched to a gene: 10.